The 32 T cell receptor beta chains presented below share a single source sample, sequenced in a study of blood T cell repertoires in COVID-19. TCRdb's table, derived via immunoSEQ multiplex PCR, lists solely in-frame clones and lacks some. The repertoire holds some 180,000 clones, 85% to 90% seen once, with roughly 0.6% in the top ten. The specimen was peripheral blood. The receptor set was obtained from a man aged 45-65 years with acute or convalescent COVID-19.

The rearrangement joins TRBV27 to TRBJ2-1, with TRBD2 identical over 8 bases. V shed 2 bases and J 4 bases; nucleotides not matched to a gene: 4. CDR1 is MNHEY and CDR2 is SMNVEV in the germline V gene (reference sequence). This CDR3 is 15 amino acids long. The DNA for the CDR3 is TGTGCCAGCAGTTTAATAGCGGGGCTTTACAATGAGCAGTTCTTC. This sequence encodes CASSLIAGLYNEQFF.

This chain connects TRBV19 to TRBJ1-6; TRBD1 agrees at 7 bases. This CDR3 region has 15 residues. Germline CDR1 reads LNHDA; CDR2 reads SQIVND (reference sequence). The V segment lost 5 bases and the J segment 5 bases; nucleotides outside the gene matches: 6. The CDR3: CASSPYGTDNSPLHF. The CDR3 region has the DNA TGTGCCAGTAGTCCCTACGGGACAGATAATTCACCCCTCCACTTT.

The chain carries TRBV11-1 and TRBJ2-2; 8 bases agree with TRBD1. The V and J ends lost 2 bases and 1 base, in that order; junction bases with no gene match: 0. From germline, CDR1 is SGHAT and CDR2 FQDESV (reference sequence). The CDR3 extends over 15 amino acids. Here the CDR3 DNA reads TGTGCCAGCAGCTTAACAGGGGGGAACACCGGGGAGCTGTTTTTT. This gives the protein CASSLTGGNTGELFF.

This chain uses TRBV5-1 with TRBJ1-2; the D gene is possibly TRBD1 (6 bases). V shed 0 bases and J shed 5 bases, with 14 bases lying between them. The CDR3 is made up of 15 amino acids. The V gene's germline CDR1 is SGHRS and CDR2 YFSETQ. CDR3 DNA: TGCGCCAGCAGCTTGGCCCCGGGGGGCGTATATGGCTACACCTTC. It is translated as CASSLAPGGVYGYTF.

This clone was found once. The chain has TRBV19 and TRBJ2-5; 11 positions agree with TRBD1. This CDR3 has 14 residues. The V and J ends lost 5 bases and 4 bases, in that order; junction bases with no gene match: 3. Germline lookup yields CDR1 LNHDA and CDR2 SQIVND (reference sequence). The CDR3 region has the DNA TGTGCCAGTAGTTTAGGACAGGGGGCAGAGACCCAGTACTTC. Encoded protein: CASSLGQGAETQYF.

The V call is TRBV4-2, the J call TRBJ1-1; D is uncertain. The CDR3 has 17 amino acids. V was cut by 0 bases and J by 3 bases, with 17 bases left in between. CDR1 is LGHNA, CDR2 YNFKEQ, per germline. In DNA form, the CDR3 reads TGTGCCAGCAGCCAAGATTTAGCGAAAGCCAGGTACACTGAAGCTTTCTTT. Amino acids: CASSQDLAKARYTEAFF.

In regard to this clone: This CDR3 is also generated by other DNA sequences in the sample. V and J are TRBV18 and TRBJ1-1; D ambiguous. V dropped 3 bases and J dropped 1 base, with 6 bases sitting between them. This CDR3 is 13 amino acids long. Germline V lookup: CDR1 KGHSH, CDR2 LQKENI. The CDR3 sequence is CASSPLANTEAFF. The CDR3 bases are TGTGCCAGCTCACCGCTAGCGAACACTGAAGCTTTCTTT.

The CDR3 nucleotides are TGTGCCAGCAGCAAAGGACTAGCGGGATCCGAGCAGACCCAGTACTTC. Encoded protein: CASSKGLAGSEQTQYF. The rearrangement uses TRBV5-6 and TRBJ2-5, with 12 bases that match TRBD2. V lost 4 bases, J lost 6 bases, and 10 bases stayed unmatched. CDR1 and CDR2 (germline): SGHDT, YYEEEE. The CDR3 extends over 16 amino acids.

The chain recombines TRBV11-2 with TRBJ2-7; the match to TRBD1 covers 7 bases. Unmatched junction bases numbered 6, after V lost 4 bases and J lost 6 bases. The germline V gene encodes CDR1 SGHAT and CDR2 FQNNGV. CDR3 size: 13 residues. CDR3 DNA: TGTGCCAGCAGCTCCGGGACAGAGTTCGAGCAGTACTTC. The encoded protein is CASSSGTEFEQYF.

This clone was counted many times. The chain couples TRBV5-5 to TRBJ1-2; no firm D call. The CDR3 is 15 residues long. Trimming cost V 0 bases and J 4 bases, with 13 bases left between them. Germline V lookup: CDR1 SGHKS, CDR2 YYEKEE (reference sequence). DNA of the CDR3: TGTGCCAGCAGCTTGGGAACAGCGGTCTCCTATGGCTACACCTTC. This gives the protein CASSLGTAVSYGYTF.

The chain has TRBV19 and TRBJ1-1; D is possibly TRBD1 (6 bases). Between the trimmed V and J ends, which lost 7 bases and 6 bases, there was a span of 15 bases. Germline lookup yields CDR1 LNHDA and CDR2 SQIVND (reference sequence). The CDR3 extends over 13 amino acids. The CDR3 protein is CASKTGSLAEAFF. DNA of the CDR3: TGTGCCAGTAAAACAGGGAGTTTGGCTGAAGCTTTCTTT.

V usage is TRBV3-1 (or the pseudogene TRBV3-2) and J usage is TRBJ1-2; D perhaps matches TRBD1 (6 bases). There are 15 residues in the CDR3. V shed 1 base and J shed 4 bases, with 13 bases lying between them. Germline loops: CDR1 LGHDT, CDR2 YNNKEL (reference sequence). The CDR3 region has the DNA TGTGCCAGCAGCCAAGGGATGGGGGCCGGCTATGGCTACACCTTC. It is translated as CASSQGMGAGYGYTF.

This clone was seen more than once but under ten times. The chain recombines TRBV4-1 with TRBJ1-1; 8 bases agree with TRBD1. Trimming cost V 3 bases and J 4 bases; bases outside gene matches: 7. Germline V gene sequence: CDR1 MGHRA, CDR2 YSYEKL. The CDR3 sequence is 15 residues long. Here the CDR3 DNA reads TGCGCCAGCAGCCACTTGCACAGGGGGAGCACTGAAGCTTTCTTT. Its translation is CASSHLHRGSTEAFF.

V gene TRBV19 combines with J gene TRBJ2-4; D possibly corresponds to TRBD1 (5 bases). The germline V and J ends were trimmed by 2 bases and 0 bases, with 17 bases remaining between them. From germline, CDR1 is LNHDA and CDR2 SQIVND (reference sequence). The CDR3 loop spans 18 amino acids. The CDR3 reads CASSIRGPGRIAKNIQYF. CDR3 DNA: TGTGCCAGTAGTATAAGGGGCCCAGGCCGGATAGCCAAAAACATTCAGTACTTC.

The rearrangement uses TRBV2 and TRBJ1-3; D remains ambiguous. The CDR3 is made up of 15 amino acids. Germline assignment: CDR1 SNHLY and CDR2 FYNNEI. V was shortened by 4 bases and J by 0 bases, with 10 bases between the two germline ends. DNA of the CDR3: TGTGCCAGCAGTGCTTGGGCCTCCTCTGGAAACACCATATATTTT. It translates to CASSAWASSGNTIYF. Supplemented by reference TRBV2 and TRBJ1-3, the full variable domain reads EPEVTQTPSHQVTQMGQEVILRCVPISNHLYFYWYRQILGQKVEFLVSFYNNEISEKSEIFDDQFSVERPDGSNFTLKIRSTKLEDSAMYFCASSAWASSGNTIYFGEGSWLTVV.

The CDR3 nucleotides read TGTGCCACCAGTGATGGCAGTTTTTATGGCTACACCTTC. Translated: CATSDGSFYGYTF. The rearrangement links TRBV24-1 to TRBJ1-2; D gene unclear. The CDR3 has 13 amino acids. Germline V gives CDR1 KGHDR, CDR2 SFDVKD. The V end lost 3 bases, the J end lost 5 bases, and 9 bases lay between the germline ends.

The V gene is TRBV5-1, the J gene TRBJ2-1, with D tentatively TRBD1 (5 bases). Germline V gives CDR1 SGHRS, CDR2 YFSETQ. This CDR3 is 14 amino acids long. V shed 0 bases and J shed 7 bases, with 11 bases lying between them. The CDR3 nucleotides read TGCGCCAGCAGCTTGGATGGGGCGCGGAATGAGCAGTTCTTC. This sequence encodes CASSLDGARNEQFF.

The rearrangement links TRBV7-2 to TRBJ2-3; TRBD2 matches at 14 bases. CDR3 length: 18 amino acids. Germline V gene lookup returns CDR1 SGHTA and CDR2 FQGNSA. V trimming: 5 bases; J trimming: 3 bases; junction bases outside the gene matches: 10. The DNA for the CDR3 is TGTGCCAGCAGCGGAGGACGACTAGCGGGGGGGCTGACAGATACGCAGTATTTT. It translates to CASSGGRLAGGLTDTQYF.

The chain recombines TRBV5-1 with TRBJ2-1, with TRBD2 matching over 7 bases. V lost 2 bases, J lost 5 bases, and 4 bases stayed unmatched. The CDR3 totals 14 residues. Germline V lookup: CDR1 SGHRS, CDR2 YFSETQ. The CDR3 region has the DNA TGCGCCAGCAGCTTTCAAAGCGGGAACAATGAGCAGTTCTTC. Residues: CASSFQSGNNEQFF.

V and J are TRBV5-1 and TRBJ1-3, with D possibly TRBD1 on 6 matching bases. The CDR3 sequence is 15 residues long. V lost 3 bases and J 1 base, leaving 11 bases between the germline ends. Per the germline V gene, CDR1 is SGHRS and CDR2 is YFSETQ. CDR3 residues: CASSSQGISGNTIYF. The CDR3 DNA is TGCGCCAGCAGCTCTCAGGGGATATCTGGAAACACCATATATTTT.

CDR3 region: CASSLTGGPYGYTF. CDR3 nucleotide sequence: TGTGCCAGCAGTTTAACCGGGGGGCCGTATGGCTACACCTTC. The gene calls are TRBV27 and TRBJ1-2, with D possibly being TRBD1 (6 bases). From germline, CDR1 is MNHEY and CDR2 SMNVEV (reference sequence). There are 14 residues in the CDR3. The germline V and J ends were trimmed by 2 bases and 5 bases, with 12 bases remaining between them.

The CDR3 region is CASSARTAQETQYF. The DNA of the CDR3 is TGTGCCAGCAGCGCCCGGACAGCACAAGAGACCCAGTACTTC. This chain connects TRBV9 to TRBJ2-5, with D perhaps TRBD1 (6 bases). This CDR3 spans 14 amino acids. Germline values: CDR1 SGDLS, CDR2 YYNGEE. Trimming shortened V by 3 bases and J by 2 bases, and 11 bases separated the two germline ends.

Here the CDR3 reads CASSPVKNSNQPQHF. The CDR3 DNA sequence: TGTGCCAGCAGCCCAGTTAAGAATAGCAATCAGCCCCAGCATTTT. V gene TRBV6-5 combines with J gene TRBJ1-5, with D unclear. Germline CDR1 reads MNHEY; CDR2 reads SVGAGI. This CDR3 is built from 15 residues. V lost 6 bases and J 0 bases, leaving 12 bases between the germline ends.

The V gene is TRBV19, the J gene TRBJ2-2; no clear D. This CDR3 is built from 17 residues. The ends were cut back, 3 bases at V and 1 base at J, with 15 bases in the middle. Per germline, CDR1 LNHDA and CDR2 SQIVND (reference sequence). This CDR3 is CASSILGTAKNTGELFF. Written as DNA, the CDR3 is TGTGCCAGTAGTATCCTAGGCACTGCGAAGAACACCGGGGAGCTGTTTTTT.

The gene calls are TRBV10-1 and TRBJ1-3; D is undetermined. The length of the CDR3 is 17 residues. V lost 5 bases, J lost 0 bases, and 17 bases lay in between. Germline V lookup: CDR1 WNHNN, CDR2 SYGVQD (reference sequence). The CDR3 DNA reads TGCGCCAGCAGTCCCTCGGCGGCTCCAACCTCTGGAAACACCATATATTTT. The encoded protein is CASSPSAAPTSGNTIYF.

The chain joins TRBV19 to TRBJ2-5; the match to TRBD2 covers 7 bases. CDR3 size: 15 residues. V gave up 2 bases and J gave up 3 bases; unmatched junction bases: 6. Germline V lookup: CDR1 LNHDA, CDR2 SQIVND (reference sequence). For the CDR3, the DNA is TGTGCCAGTAGTATAACCGAGCGGGGAGAAGAGACCCAGTACTTC. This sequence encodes CASSITERGEETQYF.

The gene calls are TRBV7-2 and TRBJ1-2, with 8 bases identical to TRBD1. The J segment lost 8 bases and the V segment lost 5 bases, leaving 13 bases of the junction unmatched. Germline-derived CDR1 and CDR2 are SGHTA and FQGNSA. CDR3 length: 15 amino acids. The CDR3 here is CASSPTDRGSVGYTF. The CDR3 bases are TGTGCCAGCAGCCCAACCGACAGGGGTTCTGTCGGCTACACCTTC.

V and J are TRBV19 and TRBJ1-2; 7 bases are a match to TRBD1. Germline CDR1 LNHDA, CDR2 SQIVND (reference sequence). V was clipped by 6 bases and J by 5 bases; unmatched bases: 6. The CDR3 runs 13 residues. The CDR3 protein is CASSQTGEYGYTF. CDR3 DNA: TGTGCCAGTAGCCAAACAGGGGAGTATGGCTACACCTTC.

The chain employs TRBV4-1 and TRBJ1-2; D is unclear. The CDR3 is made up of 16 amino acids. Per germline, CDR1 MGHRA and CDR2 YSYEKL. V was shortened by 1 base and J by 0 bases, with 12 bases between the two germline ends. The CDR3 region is CASSQGGTSANYGYTF. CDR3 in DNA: TGCGCCAGCAGCCAAGGCGGCACCTCGGCTAACTATGGCTACACCTTC.

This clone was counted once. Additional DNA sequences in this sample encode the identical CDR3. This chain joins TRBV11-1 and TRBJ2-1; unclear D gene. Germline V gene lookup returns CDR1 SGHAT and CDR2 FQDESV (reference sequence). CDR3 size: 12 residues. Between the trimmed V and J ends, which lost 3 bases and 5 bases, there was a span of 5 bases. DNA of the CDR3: TGTGCCAGCAGCTTTCGGGACAATGAGCAGTTCTTC. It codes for CASSFRDNEQFF.

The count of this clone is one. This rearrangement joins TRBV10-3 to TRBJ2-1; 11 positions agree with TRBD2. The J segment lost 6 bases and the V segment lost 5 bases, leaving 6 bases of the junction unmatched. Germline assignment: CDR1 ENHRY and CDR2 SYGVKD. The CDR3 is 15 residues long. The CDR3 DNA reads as TGTGCCATCAGTAACTCCGGGACTAGCGGCAATGAGCAGTTCTTC. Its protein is CAISNSGTSGNEQFF.

CDR3 nucleotide sequence: TGTGCCAGCAGCCCCGAAACGGGCGAGCAGTACGTC. Residues: CASSPETGEQYV. This chain uses TRBV7-8 with TRBJ2-7; D is ambiguous. Germline V CDR1 and CDR2: SGHVS, FQNEAQ. The CDR3 is made up of 12 amino acids. V lost 5 bases, J lost 6 bases, and 11 bases lay in between.